The entry below gives a single T cell receptor (beta chain) sequence along with its context. This record comes from a study of blood T cell repertoires in COVID-19. In the study overall: There were acute and convalescent COVID-19 samples, and they came from the United States, Italy and Spain. T cells, B-cell-depleted T cells, or PBMCs provided the cDNA or gDNA that served as material.

CDR3 size: 13 residues. Germline-derived CDR1 and CDR2 are SGHTA and FQGTGA. The J segment lost 4 bases and the V segment lost 4 bases, leaving 3 bases of the junction unmatched. Authors' methods: It was from reference gene primer amplification that nucleated cell counts were estimated. Only in-frame clones appear in the TCRdb table, and some are missing; sequencing was by immunoSEQ multiplex PCR. V, J and clone size are taken as reported in that table, and D and trimming were inferred from the DNA itself. The sample shows about 170,000 clones, around 84% of them seen only once. Source material: PBMCs or T cells enriched from blood (not recorded which). This TCR came from a middle-aged man who had recovered from COVID-19. V and J are TRBV7-3 and TRBJ1-1; TRBD1 matches at 7 bases. CDR3: CASSSRTGTEAFF. The CDR3 DNA is TGTGCCAGCAGCTCTAGGACAGGCACTGAAGCTTTCTTT.